The next 2 T cell receptor beta chains were all read from a single sample in a study of sequential checkpoint blockade in melanoma. The treatment is: randomized to nivolumab then ipilimumab (arm A) or the reverse (arm B). Assay: immunoSEQ multiplex PCR; the TCRdb copy retains only in-frame clones and omits some. The data contain tens of thousands of clones, around 80% of them singletons. Sequencing used CD8+ T cells sorted from blood (inferred from file names), obtained from a patient given nivolumab and ipilimumab in sequence. These receptors came from a human donor with melanoma.

The chain recombines TRBV11-2 with TRBJ1-2, with a possible D match to TRBD1 (5 bases). The CDR3 totals 13 residues. Trimming shortened V by 1 base and J by 8 bases, and 11 bases separated the two germline ends. Germline CDR1 is SGHAT and CDR2 is FQNNGV. The CDR3 sequence: CASSLGRVVGYTF. As DNA, the CDR3 is TGTGCCAGCAGCTTAGGCAGGGTGGTGGGCTACACCTTC.

The CDR3 sequence is CASSPRTGPETQYF. The DNA of the CDR3 is TGTGCCAGCAGCCCTAGGACAGGGCCAGAGACCCAGTACTTC. This chain uses TRBV7-9 with TRBJ2-5, with TRBD1 identical over 8 bases. V was clipped by 5 bases and J by 4 bases; unmatched bases: 6. The CDR3 is made up of 14 amino acids. CDR1 SEHNR and CDR2 FQNEAQ come from the germline V gene (reference sequence).